The rows below give T cell receptor beta chains drawn from one sample of a study of blood T cells in healthy people across ages. From the 5' RACE reads, TCRdb called clonotypes with MiXCR, one entry per CDR3 protein. This sample has approximately 1.5 million distinct CDR3 sequences, with 40% to 45% found just once. The specimen was blood. All receptors derive from a woman aged 18-30 years in good health. The CDR3 runs from the conserved cysteine through the conserved F or W. The D gene is left open where the match is weak. For some rows the clone size is stated as once, few or many, or as a class when expanded; others skip it.

CDR3nt: TGTGCCGTCAGTGAGCCCCCGGGGAGAGGAGAGGAGACCCAGTACTTC
CDR3aa: CAVSEPPGRGEETQYF
abundance: .
v_gene: TRBV10-3
d_gene: .
j_gene: TRBJ2-5

CDR3nt: TGCAGTGCTAGACGCCGGGACATTATGGACACTGAAGCTTTCTTT
CDR3aa: CSARRRDIMDTEAFF
abundance: .
v_gene: TRBV20-1
d_gene: .
j_gene: TRBJ1-1

CDR3nt: TGCGCCAGCAGCCCCCCAGTCGGCAGCCGGGGCACCGGGGAGCTGTTTTTT
CDR3aa: CASSPPVGSRGTGELFF
abundance: .
v_gene: TRBV4-3
d_gene: .
j_gene: TRBJ2-2

CDR3nt: TGTGCCAGCAGTTTAGCCGTGGACACCTACGAGCAGTACTTC
CDR3aa: CASSLAVDTYEQYF
abundance: .
v_gene: TRBV27
d_gene: .
j_gene: TRBJ2-7

CDR3nt: TGTGCCAGCAGCCAATACGCCGGGACAGGGTTCAGTGAGCAGTACTTC
CDR3aa: CASSQYAGTGFSEQYF
abundance: few
v_gene: TRBV14
d_gene: TRBD1
j_gene: TRBJ2-7

CDR3nt: TGTGCCAGCAGTAGATATGCGGGTTCGCAGGGGTCTCATAAAGAGACCCAGTACTTC
CDR3aa: CASSRYAGSQGSHKETQYF
abundance: many
v_gene: TRBV7-6
d_gene: .
j_gene: TRBJ2-5

CDR3nt: TGTGCCAGCAGTTTAAGTGGGTGGGGGGCGCCGGATGGCTACACCTTC
CDR3aa: CASSLSGWGAPDGYTF
abundance: .
v_gene: TRBV28
d_gene: .
j_gene: TRBJ1-2

CDR3nt: TGCAGTGCTAGAGGATTGACTAGCGGGGAGGCAGATACGCAGTATTTT
CDR3aa: CSARGLTSGEADTQYF
abundance: many
v_gene: TRBV20-1
d_gene: TRBD2
j_gene: TRBJ2-3

CDR3nt: TGTGCCATCAGTGAGTTGGAGGGAGGGCTGGATTCACCCCTCCACTTT
CDR3aa: CAISELEGGLDSPLHF
abundance: .
v_gene: TRBV10-3
d_gene: .
j_gene: TRBJ1-6

CDR3nt: TGTGCCAGCAGCCTCACTAGCGGGCCACAGAATTGGCAGTTCTTC
CDR3aa: CASSLTSGPQNWQFF
abundance: .
v_gene: TRBV7-9
d_gene: TRBD2
j_gene: TRBJ2-1

CDR3nt: TGTGCCAGCAGTTTATCGTCCCTAGCGGGAGGGCCAAGAAGAGAGACCCAGTACTTC
CDR3aa: CASSLSSLAGGPRRETQYF
abundance: .
v_gene: TRBV27
d_gene: TRBD2
j_gene: TRBJ2-5

CDR3nt: TGTGCCAGCAGCCAATACGTGAACCAGCAGTACTTC
CDR3aa: CASSQYVNQQYF
abundance: few
v_gene: TRBV12-3/TRBV12-4
d_gene: .
j_gene: TRBJ2-7

CDR3nt: TGTGCCAGCAGCGTAGAACCGGGACGGGATCAGCCCCAGCATTTT
CDR3aa: CASSVEPGRDQPQHF
abundance: .
v_gene: TRBV9
d_gene: .
j_gene: TRBJ1-5